The rows below give T cell receptor beta chains drawn from one sample of a study of patients and donors after allogeneic stem cell transplantation. Using its own MiXCR run on the RT-PCR reads, TCRdb lists one record per CDR3 protein. Here the sample spans about 960,000 distinct CDR3 sequences, 15% to 20% being singletons. Sequenced input: blood, either unsorted or a sorted T cell fraction (not recorded which). All receptors come from a human donor who was either an allogeneic HSCT recipient or a stem cell or donor lymphocyte infusion donor (not recorded which). It is not recorded whose cells these are; they may come from a transplant donor. Each CDR3 is given with its conserved first and last residue. The D gene is left open where the match is weak. Rows may omit the clone size; those that give it use once, few, many or a size class.

clone_size	j_call	v_call	d_call	cdr3_nt	cdr3_aa
-	TRBJ1-2	TRBV27	TRBD1	TGTGCCAGCAGTACAGGACAGGGACAATATGGCTACACCTTC	CASSTGQGQYGYTF
few	TRBJ2-2	TRBV7-6	TRBD1	TGTGCCAGCAGCTTAGGGTACAGGGGGCAAGGCGGGGAGCTGTTTTTT	CASSLGYRGQGGELFF
-	TRBJ2-7	TRBV20-1	-	TGCAGTGCTAGAGATCGGAGACAAGGGGGTTACGAGCAGTACTTC	CSARDRRQGGYEQYF
many	TRBJ2-1	TRBV7-6	TRBD2	TGTGCCAGCAGCTTGGGTATAGCGGGAGGTCTATACAATGAGCAGTTCTTC	CASSLGIAGGLYNEQFF
few	TRBJ1-1	TRBV4-1	-	TGCGCCAGCAGCCAGGGGGGCCGGGGGGGTAGCAACACTGAAGCTTTCTTT	CASSQGGRGGSNTEAFF
-	TRBJ2-2	TRBV20-1	-	TGCAGTGCTAGAGTCGCGGCGGGAATAACGAACACCGGGGAGCTGTTTTTT	CSARVAAGITNTGELFF
few	TRBJ2-3	TRBV7-3	TRBD2	TGTGCCAGCAGCTCCTGCCCCCAGGGACTAGCTTGCACAGATACGCAGTATTTT	CASSSCPQGLACTDTQYF
few	TRBJ2-2	TRBV6-2/TRBV6-3	-	TGTGCCAGCAGGCCGAGGGGGGGCTTGAACACCGGGGAGCTGTTTTTT	CASRPRGGLNTGELFF
-	TRBJ2-7	TRBV12-3/TRBV12-4	-	TGTGCCACCACACCGGACGGCTACGAGCAGTACTTC	CATTPDGYEQYF
-	TRBJ2-3	TRBV27	-	TGTGCCAGCAGTCCCAGGGACATTTCCCTCCCAGATACGCAGTATTTT	CASSPRDISLPDTQYF
many	TRBJ2-1	TRBV5-1	TRBD2	TGCGCCAGCAGCCTGGGACTAGCGAGTTACAATGAGCAGTTCTTC	CASSLGLASYNEQFF
-	TRBJ2-5	TRBV4-1	-	TGCGCCAGCAGCCAAAATCACATCGTGGGGGAGACCCAGTACTTC	CASSQNHIVGETQYF
many	TRBJ2-2	TRBV12-3/TRBV12-4	-	TGTGCCAGCAGTGCAGAGACTAGATTTCACACCGGGGAGCTGTTTTTT	CASSAETRFHTGELFF
-	TRBJ2-1	TRBV7-9	TRBD2	TGTGCCAGCAGCTTAGTTCGCCTAGCGGGGTACAATGAGCAGTTCTTC	CASSLVRLAGYNEQFF
few	TRBJ1-2	TRBV2	-	TGTGCCAGCAGTGAACAGTCCTTAGCGGGCTACACCTTC	CASSEQSLAGYTF
few	TRBJ1-2	TRBV12-3/TRBV12-4	-	TGTGCCAGCAGTTTTTCGGGGCTCGGCTACACCTTC	CASSFSGLGYTF
-	TRBJ2-3	TRBV20-1	TRBD2	TGCAGTGCAATAGCGGGAGACATCACAGATACGCAGTATTTT	CSAIAGDITDTQYF
few	TRBJ2-3	TRBV24-1	-	TGTGCCACCAGTGATCCCGGACTGAGGGATGGTACGCAGTATTTT	CATSDPGLRDGTQYF
few	TRBJ2-4	TRBV7-2	-	TGTGCCAGCAGCTTAGGCCACTCGATTCAGTACTTC	CASSLGHSIQYF
-	TRBJ1-2	TRBV6-5	-	TGTGCCAGCAGTTACTCGATGTGGGAAGGCTACACCTTC	CASSYSMWEGYTF
-	TRBJ1-2	TRBV29-1	-	TGCAGCGTTGGAGGGGGAGTCTTAGGCTACACCTTC	CSVGGGVLGYTF
few	TRBJ2-7	TRBV28	-	TGTGCCAGCAGTTCCCCTTCGGGTTACGAGCAGTACTTC	CASSSPSGYEQYF
-	TRBJ1-5	TRBV4-3	-	TGCGCCAGCAGCCTAGCATTAGGTGGCAATCAGCCCCAGCATTTT	CASSLALGGNQPQHF
few	TRBJ2-3	TRBV4-1	TRBD2	TGCGCCAGCAGCGACAAACCGGGACTAGCCACAGATACGCAGTATTTT	CASSDKPGLATDTQYF
-	TRBJ2-7	TRBV4-3	-	TGCGCCAGCAGCCAAGATCACTGGACAGACTACGAGCAGTACTTC	CASSQDHWTDYEQYF
few	TRBJ2-1	TRBV24-1	-	TGTGCCACCAGTGATCCGGGACTCCCGGTCCTCAATGAGCAGTTCTTC	CATSDPGLPVLNEQFF
-	TRBJ1-1	TRBV6-1	TRBD1	TGTGCCAGCCCCCCGACAGGGGCCAACACTGAAGCTTTCTTT	CASPPTGANTEAFF
few	TRBJ1-5	TRBV21-1	-	TGTGCCAGCAGCAGCCGAGGGGGGGCGGACAATCAGCCCCAGCATTTT	CASSSRGGADNQPQHF
-	TRBJ2-5	TRBV9	TRBD2	TGTGCCAGCAGCGTGGGAGGACTAGCGGGACAAGAGACCCAGTACTTC	CASSVGGLAGQETQYF
-	TRBJ2-2	TRBV20-1	-	TGCAGTGCTAGCGGCGGGACTTACACCGGGGAGCTGTTTTTT	CSASGGTYTGELFF
-	TRBJ1-1	TRBV29-1	-	TGCAGCGTTGAGCATGGGGTAGACACTGAAGCTTTCTTT	CSVEHGVDTEAFF
few	TRBJ1-2	TRBV9	TRBD1	TGTGCCAGCAGCGAACCCTCAGACAGGGGAAACTATGGCTACACCTTC	CASSEPSDRGNYGYTF
-	TRBJ1-5	TRBV15	-	TGTGCCACCAGCGCGGCAGGGGTGGACCAGCCCCAGCATTTT	CATSAAGVDQPQHF
-	TRBJ2-3	TRBV12-3/TRBV12-4	TRBD2	TGTGCCAGCAGCCCCCTCTGGGTAGCGGGATTCGCAGATACGCAGTATTTT	CASSPLWVAGFADTQYF
few	TRBJ2-7	TRBV6-1	TRBD2	TGTGCCAGGACCTGTTTAGCGGGAGCTACCTACGAGCAGTACTTC	CARTCLAGATYEQYF
few	TRBJ1-1	TRBV6-5	TRBD1	TGTGCCAGCAGTGCAGGGGGGGAAGCTTTCTTT	CASSAGGEAFF
few	TRBJ2-1	TRBV7-2	-	TGTGCCAGCAGCTTCCTCCCCCCCGATGAGCAGTTCTTC	CASSFLPPDEQFF
-	TRBJ2-1	TRBV14	TRBD2	TGTGCCAGCAGCCAAGATCCGGGAGGAGCGAGGAATGAGCAGTTCTTC	CASSQDPGGARNEQFF
few	TRBJ1-1	TRBV10-2	TRBD1	TGCGCCAGCAGTGAGTGGCAGGGGGGGAGCACTGAAGCTTTCTTT	CASSEWQGGSTEAFF
few	TRBJ1-5	TRBV5-1	-	TGCGCCAGCAGCTTGGGGGACAATATGAATCAGCCCCAGCATTTT	CASSLGDNMNQPQHF
-	TRBJ1-5	TRBV2	-	TGTGCCAGCAGTTGGCAGGGTAGGATCAATCAGCCCCAGCATTTT	CASSWQGRINQPQHF
-	TRBJ2-1	TRBV20-1	-	TGCAGTGCCATAACGGGGGAGCAGTTCTTC	CSAITGEQFF